This is a list of T cell receptor beta chains from one sample in a study of control samples from healthy donors and cancer patients. Measured with immunoSEQ multiplex PCR; TCRdb has only the in-frame clones, and not every one. This repertoire shows 150,000 to 200,000 clones, around 90% found once; its top ten account for around 12%. The specimen sequenced was blood. The receptors here all came from a man younger than 45 in good health. Both conserved end residues are part of each CDR3. A D gene is named only where the DNA matches it firmly. The size field is filled for only some rows; it gives once, few, many or a size class.

clone_size	v_call	d_call	j_call	cdr3_nt	cdr3_aa
-	TRBV10-3	-	TRBJ1-2	TGTGCCACCCAGAATCCAGGGACCTATGGCTACACCTTC	CATQNPGTYGYTF
-	TRBV18	-	TRBJ1-5	TGTGCCAGCTCATCAGCGGGGATTGATCAGCCCCAGCATTTT	CASSSAGIDQPQHF
-	TRBV6-6	-	TRBJ1-6	TGTGCCAGCAGATTAACAGACTCCCATTCACCCCTCCACTTT	CASRLTDSHSPLHF
-	TRBV12-3/TRBV12-4	-	TRBJ1-1	TGTGCCAGCAGCGGAACAGAAGCTTTCTTT	CASSGTEAFF
-	TRBV18	-	TRBJ2-1	TGTGCCAGCTCACCGGGTGAGGGGCATGCCTACAATGAGCAGTTCTTC	CASSPGEGHAYNEQFF
once	TRBV6-1	-	TRBJ2-7	TGTGCCAGCAGTGAAGTCCCGGACAGCCACTACGAGCAGTACTTC	CASSEVPDSHYEQYF
-	TRBV24-1	TRBD1	TRBJ2-2	TGTGCCACCAGCTTAGGGGGCCGGACCGGGGAGCTGTTTTTT	CATSLGGRTGELFF
-	TRBV4-1	-	TRBJ2-2	TGCGCCAGCAGCCAAGCCGACCATGCCGGGGAGCTGTTTTTT	CASSQADHAGELFF
-	TRBV18	-	TRBJ1-6	TGTGCCAGCTCCCTCACGCAGGGCCGCAGCTCCTATAATTCACCCCTCCACTTT	CASSLTQGRSSYNSPLHF
-	TRBV5-1	TRBD1	TRBJ1-2	TGCGCCAGCAGCCGCTTGGCTGGACAGGGTGATGGCTACACCTTC	CASSRLAGQGDGYTF
-	TRBV5-4	-	TRBJ2-5	TGTGCCTCCGAAGCCTCGGGGGTCCAAGAGACCCAGTACTTC	CASEASGVQETQYF
-	TRBV10-3	-	TRBJ2-3	TGTGCCATCAGTGAATTGGATACGCAGTATTTT	CAISELDTQYF
-	TRBV9	TRBD1	TRBJ2-7	TGTGCCAGCAGCGTCTCCGGGACAGACTCCTACGAGCAGTACTTC	CASSVSGTDSYEQYF
-	TRBV5-1	TRBD1	TRBJ1-1	TGCGCCAGCAGCCCTGGGACAGCGAACGAAGGAGGAGCTTTCTTT	CASSPGTANEGGAFF
once	TRBV5-5	-	TRBJ1-2	TGTGCCAGCAGCTTGGTGGGAGACTATGGCTACACCTTC	CASSLVGDYGYTF
-	TRBV18	TRBD2	TRBJ2-7	TGTGCCAGCTCACCACCTCTGGCGGGAGCTCGCGCCGAGCAGTACTTC	CASSPPLAGARAEQYF
once	TRBV19	-	TRBJ1-4	TGTGCCAGTAGTATTTCCGGGTTGGGTACTAATGAAAAACTGTTTTTT	CASSISGLGTNEKLFF
-	TRBV3-1/TRBV3-2	-	TRBJ1-2	TGTGCCAGCAGCCAAGACGTAGGGAGCTACACCTTC	CASSQDVGSYTF
once	TRBV4-2	TRBD2	TRBJ2-3	TGTGCCAGCAGCCAAAATAGCGGGGGGGCCGCTACGCAGTATTTT	CASSQNSGGAATQYF
-	TRBV19	TRBD2	TRBJ2-5	TGTGCCAGTAGGACCGGGACTAGCGGGGGAGAGACCCAGTACTTC	CASRTGTSGGETQYF
-	TRBV9	-	TRBJ1-5	TGTGCCAGCAGCGTAGGACAGATCAATCAGCCCCAGCATTTT	CASSVGQINQPQHF
-	TRBV13	-	TRBJ2-4	TGTGCCAGCAGTTCCCTAACGGGGCAATTTCAGTACTTC	CASSSLTGQFQYF
-	TRBV28	TRBD1	TRBJ1-3	TGTGCCAGCAGTCCAACAGGGGTCTCTGGAAACACCATATATTTT	CASSPTGVSGNTIYF
-	TRBV2	-	TRBJ1-1	TGTGCCAGCAGTCATGGGCTGGACACTGAAGCTTTCTTT	CASSHGLDTEAFF
-	TRBV6-6	-	TRBJ1-5	TGTGCCTCTAAGGGAGGGAATCAGCCCCAGCATTTT	CASKGGNQPQHF
once	TRBV18	-	TRBJ1-5	TGTGCCAGCTCACCAGAGGACCCGGGTGGGAATCAGCCCCAGCATTTT	CASSPEDPGGNQPQHF
once	TRBV27	TRBD1	TRBJ1-3	TGTGCCAGCAGTCCTAATACAGGGGCATCTGGAAACACCATATATTTT	CASSPNTGASGNTIYF
few	TRBV5-4	-	TRBJ2-2	TGTGCCAGCAGCTTCCCGAACTCCGGGGAGCTGTTTTTT	CASSFPNSGELFF
once	TRBV9	-	TRBJ2-3	TGTGCCAGCAGCTCCATTCTACAGGGCAAGTCCTACACAGATACGCAGTATTTT	CASSSILQGKSYTDTQYF
-	TRBV3-1/TRBV3-2	TRBD1	TRBJ1-1	TGTGCCAGCAGACCGCAGGGGGCCGCTGAAGCTTTCTTT	CASRPQGAAEAFF
-	TRBV15	-	TRBJ2-7	TGTGCCACCAGCAGGGACGATAGCTCCTACGAGCAGTACTTC	CATSRDDSSYEQYF
-	TRBV9	TRBD2	TRBJ2-1	TGTGCCAGCAGCGTAACGGGAGGGGCGGGGGAGCAGTTCTTC	CASSVTGGAGEQFF
-	TRBV6-5	TRBD1	TRBJ2-7	TGTGCCAGCAGGGGGACAGGATCCTACGAGCAGTACTTC	CASRGTGSYEQYF
-	TRBV5-5	-	TRBJ1-3	TGTGCCAGCAGCTGGGACCCGATCGGAAACACCATATATTTT	CASSWDPIGNTIYF
-	TRBV6-5	TRBD1	TRBJ1-5	TGTGCCAGCAGGAGGGGGCAGAGTAATCAGCCCCAGCATTTT	CASRRGQSNQPQHF
-	TRBV3-1/TRBV3-2	TRBD2	TRBJ2-1	TGTGCCAGCAAACTAGCGGGAGGCAGGAACAATGAGCAGTTCTTC	CASKLAGGRNNEQFF
-	TRBV7-9	-	TRBJ2-5	TGTGCCAGCAGCTTGACGGTTACAGAGACCCAGTACTTC	CASSLTVTETQYF
-	TRBV7-9	-	TRBJ1-2	TGTGCCAGCAGCCCATCTGGGACGGTTTATGGCTACACCTTC	CASSPSGTVYGYTF
-	TRBV6-1	-	TRBJ2-7	TGTGCCAGCAGTGAAGCTTCGGCAGCCAGCACCTACGAGCAGTACTTC	CASSEASAASTYEQYF
-	TRBV28	TRBD1	TRBJ2-2	TGTGCCAGCAGCCATACCACAGGGGGCACCGGGGAGCTGTTTTTT	CASSHTTGGTGELFF
-	TRBV4-1	-	TRBJ2-1	TGCGCCAGCAGCCAAAGAAATGAGCAGTTCTTC	CASSQRNEQFF
-	TRBV6-6	-	TRBJ1-5	TGTGCCAGCAGTTACATCGGAGTTCAGCCCCAGCATTTT	CASSYIGVQPQHF
-	TRBV10-3	TRBD1	TRBJ1-1	TGTGCCATCAGTGCCAGGGGGCTCGAATACACTGAAGCTTTCTTT	CAISARGLEYTEAFF